The clone carrying this TCR beta chain was picked up many times. Its antigen is as yet unknown. This entry belongs to a study of T cell repertoires in cytomegalovirus infection. Study summary: Indications came from public TCR beta signatures; they pointed to CMV infection and to a matching HLA type.

Each CDR3 protein gets one entry after TCRdb re-called the reads with MiXCR. The sample includes under 200,000 distinct CDR3 sequences, 7.5% to 10% of them seen just once. Germline CDR1 reads SQVTM; CDR2 reads ANQGSEA. Trimming took off 3 bases at V and 4 bases at J, with 9 bases between the two ends. The CDR3 is 12 residues long. Overall study findings and caveats: Within the response measured ex vivo, HLA-C-restricted CMV-specific TCR beta clonotypes were dominant.

The clonotype comes from a human donor in good health (CMV status not recorded). Some clones in this sample may be carry-over from other donors' samples. The J gene is TRBJ1-1, the V gene TRBV29-1, with D possibly matching TRBD1 (6 bases). Input material: PBMCs. CDR3 residues: CSVEGRGTEAFF. The CDR3 DNA is TGCAGCGTTGAGGGCAGGGGCACTGAAGCTTTCTTT.